Each of the 8 T cell receptor beta chains below was sequenced from the same sample in a study of tissue T cells after allogeneic stem cell transplantation. Sequencing used immunoSEQ multiplex PCR; TCRdb keeps in-frame clones, though not all of them. The profile shows approximately 45,000 clones, 73% of them singletons. The sequencing sample was made of sorted cells pooled from one or two spleens. These TCRs come from a pool of C57BL/6 mice in good health.

This clone was picked up a small number of times. The genes are named according to mouse. The CDR3 end is not reached by the read, which stops 1 residue before it; the germline J gene fills it in. This sequence joins TRBV1 and TRBJ2-1; D not resolved. The CDR3 totals 11 residues. Per the germline V gene, CDR1 is NSQYPW and CDR2 is LRSPGD (reference sequence). V lost 3 bases, J lost 4 bases, and 1 base lay in between. The CDR3 here is CTCSAYAEQFF. The part of the CDR3 DNA that was read is TGCACCTGCAGTGCTTATGCTGAGCAGTTC.

A note on this clone: The listed genes are named as in mouse. The read falls 1 residue short of the CDR3 end, and the missing part is taken from the germline J gene. This chain links TRBV13-2 with TRBJ1-2; TRBD1 agrees at 10 bases. The CDR3 consists of 15 residues. The germline CDR1 and CDR2 sequences are NNHNN and SYGAGS (reference sequence). With V trimmed by 2 bases and J by 2 bases, 3 bases remained unmatched. CDR3 sequence: CASGEPGQGNSDYTF. The CDR3 bases that were read are TGTGCCAGCGGTGAGCCGGGACAGGGGAACTCCGACTACACC.

Concerning this clone itself: Any gene name here is a mouse gene name. The read halts 1 residue ahead of the CDR3 end, with the missing end drawn from the germline J gene. The chain has TRBV16 and TRBJ2-4; 14 bases line up with TRBD2. This CDR3 spans 16 amino acids. V dropped 4 bases and J dropped 6; count of bases not matched to a gene: 6. Germline CDR1 and CDR2: SGHSA and FRNQAP. The covered CDR3 bases are TGTGCAAGCAGCTCCCGGGACTGGGGGGGCGCGAACACCTTGTAC. Translation gives CASSSRDWGGANTLY. The CDR3 reads in full as CASSSRDWGGANTLYF.

For this clone: The genes and germline here are from mouse. Sequencing ends 1 residue short of the CDR3 end; the germline J gene provides the rest. The chain uses TRBV5 and TRBJ2-4; D gene uncertain. Germline V gene lookup returns CDR1 LGHNA and CDR2 YNLKQL (reference sequence). With 0 bases removed from V and 4 bases from J, the gap between germline ends came to 2 bases. The CDR3 runs 12 residues. The CDR3 DNA, read in part, is TGTGCCAGCAGCCAAGACAAAAACACCTTGTAC. As protein: CASSQDKNTLY. The complete CDR3 reads CASSQDKNTLYF.

This clone occurred once. The gene names given are mouse names. The CDR3 end is not reached by the read, which stops 1 residue before it; the germline J gene fills it in. The genes are TRBV1 and TRBJ2-3; TRBD2 aligns across 9 bases. The CDR3 has 15 amino acids. From germline, CDR1 is NSQYPW and CDR2 LRSPGD (reference sequence). Trimming cost V 3 bases and J 2 bases; bases outside gene matches: 3. CDR3 bases read: TGCACCTGCAGTGCGAGGACTGGGGCTGCAGAAACGCTGTAT. Amino acids: CTCSARTGAAETLY. The complete CDR3 protein is CTCSARTGAAETLYF.

In regard to this clone: The gene symbols are mouse symbols. The covered CDR3 bases are TGTGCCAGCACTAGTGCAGAAACGCTGTAT. Its protein product is CASTSAETLY. From start to end, the CDR3 is CASTSAETLYF. The chain has TRBV13-2 and TRBJ2-3; D unclear. The CDR3 goes on 1 residue after the read ends, and that part is filled in from the germline J gene. The CDR3 runs to 11 residues. Germline CDR1 NNHNN, CDR2 SYGAGS (reference sequence). Trimming pared 7 bases from V and 0 bases from J, leaving 3 bases between.

This clone was observed once. The gene names given are mouse names. From the germline J gene comes the end of the CDR3, since the read stops 1 residue before it. This chain connects TRBV13-1 to TRBJ2-4; 8 nucleotides agree with TRBD2. This CDR3 is built from 16 residues. Germline values: CDR1 NSHNY, CDR2 SYGAGN. J was trimmed by 0 bases and V by 0 bases; bases with no gene match: 3. The DNA read from the CDR3 is TGTGCCAGCAGTGATGCCTGGGGGGCTAGTCAAAACACCTTGTAC. Its protein is CASSDAWGASQNTLY. The whole CDR3 protein is CASSDAWGASQNTLYF.

Details on this clone: Genes and germline come from the mouse. The read comes to an end 1 residue before the CDR3 does, leaving the germline J gene to fill in the end. The chain recombines TRBV1 with TRBJ1-2; D gene uncertain. This CDR3 is built from 17 residues. Germline V CDR1 and CDR2: NSQYPW, LRSPGD (reference sequence). The V end lost 0 bases, the J end lost 0 bases, and 14 bases lay between the germline ends. CDR3 residues: CTCSAEPPGNANSDYTF. Incomplete CDR3 DNA: TGCACCTGCAGTGCAGAGCCCCCGGGAAATGCAAACTCCGACTACACC.